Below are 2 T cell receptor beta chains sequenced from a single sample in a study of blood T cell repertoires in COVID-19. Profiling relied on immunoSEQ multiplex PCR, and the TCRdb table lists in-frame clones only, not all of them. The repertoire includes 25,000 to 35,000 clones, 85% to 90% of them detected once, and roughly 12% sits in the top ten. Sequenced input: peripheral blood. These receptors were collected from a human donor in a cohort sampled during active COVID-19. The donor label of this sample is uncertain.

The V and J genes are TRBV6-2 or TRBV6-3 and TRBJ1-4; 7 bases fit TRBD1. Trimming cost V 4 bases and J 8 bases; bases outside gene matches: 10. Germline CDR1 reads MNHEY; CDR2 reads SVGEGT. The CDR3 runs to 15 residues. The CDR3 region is CASSSYATGYEKLFF. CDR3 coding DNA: TGTGCCAGCAGTTCCTACGCGACAGGGTACGAAAAACTGTTTTTT.

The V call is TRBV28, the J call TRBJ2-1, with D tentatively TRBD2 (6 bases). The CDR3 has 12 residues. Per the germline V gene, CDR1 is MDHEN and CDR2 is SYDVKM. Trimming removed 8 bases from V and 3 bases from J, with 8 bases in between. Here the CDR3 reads CASGGNYNEQFF. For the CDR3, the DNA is TGTGCCAGCGGCGGGAACTACAATGAGCAGTTCTTC. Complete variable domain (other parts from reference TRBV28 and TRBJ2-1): DVKVTQSSRYLVKRTGEKVFLECVQDMDHENMFWYRQDPGLGLRLIYFSYDVKMKEKGDIPEGYSVSREKKERFSLILESASTNQTSMYLCASGGNYNEQFFGPGTRLTVL.